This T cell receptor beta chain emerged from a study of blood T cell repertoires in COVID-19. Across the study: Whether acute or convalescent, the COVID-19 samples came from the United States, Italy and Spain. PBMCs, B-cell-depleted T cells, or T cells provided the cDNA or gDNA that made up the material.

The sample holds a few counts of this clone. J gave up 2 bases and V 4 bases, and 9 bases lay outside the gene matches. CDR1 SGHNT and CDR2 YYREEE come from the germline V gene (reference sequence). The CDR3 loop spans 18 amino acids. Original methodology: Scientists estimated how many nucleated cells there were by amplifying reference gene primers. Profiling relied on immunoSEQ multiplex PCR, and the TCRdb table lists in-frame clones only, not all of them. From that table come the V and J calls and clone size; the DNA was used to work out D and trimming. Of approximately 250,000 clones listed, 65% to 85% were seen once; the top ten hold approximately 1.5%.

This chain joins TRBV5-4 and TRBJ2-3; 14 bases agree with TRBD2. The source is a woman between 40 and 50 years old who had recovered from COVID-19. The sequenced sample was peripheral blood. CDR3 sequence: CASSPGGTSGGVTDTQYF. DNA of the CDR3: TGTGCCAGCAGCCCGGGCGGGACTAGCGGGGGCGTCACAGATACGCAGTATTTT.